The 31 T cell receptor beta chains below come from one sample, sequenced in a study of response to subunit inactivated influenza vaccine. MiXCR, run by TCRdb on the RT-PCR reads, gives a single entry per CDR3 protein. The sample records 500,000 to 550,000 distinct CDR3 sequences, approximately 7.7% being singletons. The material sequenced was PBMCs from blood, taken around 25 months after vaccination. The receptors shown here come from a man aged 50 to 75 who received an inactivated influenza vaccine.

Many counts were recorded for this clonotype. The chain employs TRBV12-3 or TRBV12-4 and TRBJ2-7; 9 bases are a match to TRBD1. V trimming: 4 bases; J trimming: 2 bases; junction bases outside the gene matches: 6. The CDR3 is 15 amino acids. The CDR3 loop reads CASSYTGTGTYEQYF. The CDR3 DNA reads TGTGCCAGCAGTTACACCGGGACAGGGACCTACGAGCAGTACTTC.

This chain connects TRBV29-1 to TRBJ2-5; 9 bases align to TRBD1. The junction had 6 bases not matched to a gene; V was cut back by 4 bases and J by 6 bases. The germline gives CDR1 SQVTM, CDR2 ANQGSEA. The CDR3 has 13 residues. The CDR3 nucleotides are TGCAGCGTTGTACAGGGGGCTGGTCAGACCCAGTACTTC. Its translation: CSVVQGAGQTQYF.

The chain is built from TRBV4-2 and TRBJ1-1; 9 positions match TRBD1. The V segment lost 2 bases and the J segment 4 bases; nucleotides outside the gene matches: 2. CDR3 size: 14 residues. Per the germline V gene, CDR1 is LGHNA and CDR2 is YNFKEQ. This CDR3 is CASSQQTGGTEAFF. The CDR3 DNA is TGTGCCAGCAGCCAACAGACAGGGGGCACTGAAGCTTTCTTT.

This clonotype has only a few counts. V and J are TRBV4-2 and TRBJ1-3; 9 bases agree with TRBD1. V lost 4 bases and J lost 4; bases outside the gene matches: 5. From germline, CDR1 is LGHNA and CDR2 YNFKEQ. The CDR3 contains 15 residues. Here the CDR3 reads CASSPDRGSGNTIYF. As DNA, the CDR3 is TGTGCCAGCAGCCCGGACAGGGGTTCCGGAAACACCATATATTTT.

The V and J genes are TRBV28 and TRBJ2-5; D ambiguous. The germline V gene encodes CDR1 MDHEN and CDR2 SYDVKM. V lost 5 bases, J lost 0 bases, and 19 bases lay in between. The CDR3 runs to 17 residues. CDR3 coding DNA: TGTGCCAGCAGTACTCCCGTCGGTCGGGCAAACCAAGAGACCCAGTACTTC. Amino acids: CASSTPVGRANQETQYF. The variable domain in full, completed from reference TRBV28 and TRBJ2-5, reads DVKVTQSSRYLVKRTGEKVFLECVQDMDHENMFWYRQDPGLGLRLIYFSYDVKMKEKGDIPEGYSVSREKKERFSLILESASTNQTSMYLCASSTPVGRANQETQYFGPGTRLLVL.

This clonotype appeared a few times. This chain uses TRBV5-1 with TRBJ2-7; D might be TRBD2 (6 bases). V dropped 0 bases and J dropped 3 bases, with 13 bases sitting between them. Germline values: CDR1 SGHRS, CDR2 YFSETQ. This CDR3 is 15 amino acids long. DNA for the CDR3: TGCGCCAGCAGCTTGGGCGTTGTGGGGGGCTACGAGCAGTACTTC. Protein sequence: CASSLGVVGGYEQYF.

In its sample, this clonotype was seen a few times. The chain carries TRBV12-3 or TRBV12-4 and TRBJ2-1; 10 bases are a match to TRBD2. The CDR3 runs to 14 residues. With 4 bases clipped from V and 3 bases from J, the junction kept 0 bases outside the gene matches. CDR3 nucleotide sequence: TGTGCCAGCAGTTCTAGCGGGGGCTACAATGAGCAGTTCTTC. It yields the protein CASSSSGGYNEQFF.

This sequence joins TRBV29-1 and TRBJ1-2, with D possibly TRBD1 on 5 matching bases. This CDR3 spans 11 amino acids. Trimming cost V 5 bases and J 3 bases, with 7 bases left between them. Germline loops: CDR1 SQVTM, CDR2 ANQGSEA. The CDR3 DNA reads TGCAGCGTTTTGGGGCACTATGGCTACACCTTC. Its protein product is CSVLGHYGYTF.

The rearrangement uses TRBV29-1 and TRBJ2-2, with no clear D. V lost 2 bases to trimming and J lost 13 bases, with 14 bases between them. The CDR3 extends over 12 amino acids. Germline CDR1 and CDR2: SQVTM and ANQGSEA. CDR3 amino acids: CSVESNSNGLFF. In nucleotides, the CDR3 is TGCAGCGTTGAAAGTAACTCTAATGGGCTGTTTTTT.

The chain recombines TRBV12-3 or TRBV12-4 with TRBJ1-4; 8 bases align to TRBD1. V shed 5 bases, J shed 8 bases, and the junction held 10 bases outside the gene matches. The length of the CDR3 is 15 residues. The CDR3 bases are TGTGCCAGCAGTCCCACAGGGGGAAAGTACGAAAAACTGTTTTTT. This gives the protein CASSPTGGKYEKLFF.

In DNA form, the CDR3 reads TGCTCTACTAGTCGGGGCTACAATGAGCAGTTCTTC. Its protein product is CSTSRGYNEQFF. The chain uses TRBV20-1 and TRBJ2-1; D possibly corresponds to TRBD2 (5 bases). Germline values: CDR1 DFQATT, CDR2 SNEGSKA (reference sequence). The CDR3 consists of 12 residues.

The CDR3 sequence: CASSLVGAGLNEQFF. In DNA, the CDR3 is TGTGCCAGCAGCTTAGTAGGAGCGGGCCTAAATGAGCAGTTCTTC. This sequence joins TRBV7-2 and TRBJ2-1, with D perhaps TRBD2 (6 bases). The V gene lost 1 base and the J gene lost 7 bases, with 14 bases spanning the gap. This CDR3 has 15 amino acids. Germline CDR1 SGHTA, CDR2 FQGNSA.

This clonotype was counted only a few times. J is TRBJ1-1 and V is TRBV29-1; D is unresolved. The germline CDR1 and CDR2 sequences are SQVTM and ANQGSEA. The CDR3 is made up of 13 amino acids. V was pared by 4 bases and J by 1 base, with 10 bases between. The DNA for the CDR3 is TGCAGCGTTGTCCGCCGGACGAACACTGAAGCTTTCTTT. Amino acids: CSVVRRTNTEAFF.

The table lists this clonotype with a count of one. This chain links TRBV2 with TRBJ1-5; D not certain. Trimming took 10 bases from V and 5 from J, leaving 15 bases between them. Germline V gene lookup returns CDR1 SNHLY and CDR2 FYNNEI. The CDR3 runs to 13 residues. CDR3 loop: CANSLEAHQPQHF. The CDR3 DNA reads TGTGCCAACTCCCTTGAAGCGCATCAGCCCCAGCATTTT.

This clonotype was seen more than once but under ten times. This rearrangement joins TRBV28 to TRBJ2-2; weak D call: TRBD1 (5 bases). Trimming pared 3 bases from V and 1 base from J, leaving 12 bases between. CDR1 MDHEN and CDR2 SYDVKM come from the germline V gene. This CDR3 is built from 16 residues. The CDR3 nucleotides read TGTGCCAGCAGTTTCCCAGGGATCGTGAACACCGGGGAGCTGTTTTTT. Translation: CASSFPGIVNTGELFF.

This clonotype was counted only a few times. This chain connects TRBV10-2 to TRBJ2-7; 14 bases map to TRBD2. This CDR3 has 18 amino acids. V was pared by 2 bases and J by 6 bases, with 12 bases of the junction left unmatched. Germline assignment: CDR1 WSHSY and CDR2 SAAADI. The CDR3: CASSESLWTSGGSGEQYF. The CDR3 DNA sequence: TGCGCCAGCAGTGAGAGTTTGTGGACTAGCGGGGGGTCGGGCGAGCAGTACTTC.

This clonotype was recorded a few times. The rearrangement links TRBV20-1 to TRBJ2-7, with D perhaps matching TRBD1 (5 bases). With 5 bases removed from V and 0 bases from J, the gap between germline ends came to 20 bases. Germline V lookup: CDR1 DFQATT, CDR2 SNEGSKA (reference sequence). The CDR3 runs 16 residues. The CDR3: CSASDSLRANSYEQYF. DNA for the CDR3: TGCAGTGCTTCTGACAGCCTACGAGCAAACTCCTACGAGCAGTACTTC.

This clonotype has just a few counts. The chain recombines TRBV28 with TRBJ2-2, with a weak D call TRBD2 (7 bases). V was clipped by 8 bases and J by 6 bases, with 19 bases between them. In germline, CDR1 is MDHEN, CDR2 SYDVKM. The CDR3 length is 15 residues. DNA of the CDR3: TGTGCCAGCTCCCAGGGCGGGGGCTTCGCCGGGGAGCTGTTTTTT. This translates into CASSQGGGFAGELFF.

This chain connects TRBV27 to TRBJ1-6; D is unresolved. There are 14 residues in the CDR3. The V and J ends lost 6 bases and 9 bases respectively, with 15 bases between them. CDR1 is MNHEY, CDR2 SMNVEV, per germline (reference sequence). CDR3 bases: TGTGCCAGCAGCCGGGCGGCTTTCGGTTCACCCCTCCACTTT. It encodes CASSRAAFGSPLHF.

This clonotype occurred many times. The chain carries TRBV3-1 and TRBJ2-2, with TRBD2 identical over 14 bases. V shed 4 bases, J shed 4 bases, and the junction held 8 bases outside the gene matches. The CDR3 extends over 18 amino acids. Germline assignment: CDR1 LGHDT and CDR2 YNNKEL (reference sequence). CDR3 bases: TGTGCCAGCAGCCCCCTGGGACTAGCGGGAGAACCCACCGGGGAGCTGTTTTTT. This sequence encodes CASSPLGLAGEPTGELFF.

This clonotype was seen at least ten times. The CDR3 DNA is TGTGCCATCAGTGGGGACAGGGGGAAGTACACTGAAGCTTTCTTT. Protein: CAISGDRGKYTEAFF. V gene TRBV10-3 combines with J gene TRBJ1-1; TRBD1 matches at 11 bases. CDR1 is ENHRY, CDR2 SYGVKD, per germline. The CDR3 has 15 residues. With 4 bases clipped from V and 3 bases from J, the junction kept 4 bases outside the gene matches.

The rearrangement links TRBV18 to TRBJ1-6; D might be TRBD1 (6 bases). CDR3 length equals 15 residues. V was shortened by 3 bases and J by 8 bases, with 14 bases between the two germline ends. Germline CDR1 and CDR2: KGHSH and LQKENI. The CDR3 DNA sequence: TGTGCCAGCTCACCGGATCGGCAGGGGTATTCACCCCTCCACTTT. Residues: CASSPDRQGYSPLHF.

In DNA form, the CDR3 reads TGTGCCAGCAGTTTGGTTTTGGGCTCTGGGGCCAACGTCCTGACTTTC. Protein sequence: CASSLVLGSGANVLTF. V and J are TRBV12-3 or TRBV12-4 and TRBJ2-6, with D unresolved. This CDR3 is built from 16 residues. Trimming removed 3 bases at V and 0 bases at J, with 9 bases between.

This clonotype appeared many times. This rearrangement joins TRBV4-1 to TRBJ1-5; 9 bases are shared with TRBD1. This CDR3 spans 19 amino acids. The ends lost 0 bases at V and 4 bases at J; junction bases unmatched: 13. CDR1 and CDR2 (germline): MGHRA, YSYEKL. The CDR3 region has the DNA TGCGCCAGCAGCCAAGATCCATCCGGGACAGGGAGGGTTAATCAGCCCCAGCATTTT. Residues: CASSQDPSGTGRVNQPQHF.

This clonotype occurred many times. The J gene is TRBJ1-5, the V gene TRBV12-3 or TRBV12-4; 7 nucleotides agree with TRBD1. The CDR3 runs 14 residues. V was pared by 3 bases and J by 6 bases, with 5 bases of the junction left unmatched. The CDR3 protein is CASSLSGGGQPQHF. In nucleotides, the CDR3 is TGTGCCAGCAGTTTGTCAGGGGGAGGTCAGCCCCAGCATTTT.

Comment on this clonotype: One junction end does not reproduce the germline sequence, and a read error may be involved. V usage is TRBV7-2 and J usage is TRBJ2-5; D is possibly TRBD1 (6 bases). This CDR3 spans 14 amino acids. Germline CDR1 SGHTA, CDR2 FQGNSA. CDR3: CASSLGDNQKTQYF. CDR3 DNA sequence: TGTGCCAGCAGCTTAGGGGACAACCAAAAGACCCAGTACTTC. The variable domain in full, completed from reference TRBV7-2 and TRBJ2-5, reads GAGVSQSPSNKVTEKGKDVELRCDPISGHTALYWYRQSLGQGLEFLIYFQGNSAPDKSGLPSDRFSAERTGGSVSTLTIQRTQQEDSAVYLCASSLGDNQKTQYFGPGTRLLVL.

V is TRBV29-1 and J is TRBJ2-1; TRBD2 is a possible D gene (5 bases). V lost 2 bases and J 6 bases, leaving 14 bases between the germline ends. The length of the CDR3 is 14 residues. CDR1 and CDR2 from the germline V gene are SQVTM and ANQGSEA. Written as DNA, the CDR3 is TGCAGCGTTGAATTGGAGGACCAGTTCAATGAGCAGTTCTTC. It translates to CSVELEDQFNEQFF.

This clonotype has at least ten counts. The chain combines TRBV10-3 with TRBJ1-2; D unclear. Germline V gene lookup returns CDR1 ENHRY and CDR2 SYGVKD. V lost 9 bases, J lost 4 bases, and 15 bases lay in between. The CDR3 is made up of 13 amino acids. Written as DNA, the CDR3 is TGTGCCATATCGGATCCCACGGCCTATGGCTACACCTTC. This translates into CAISDPTAYGYTF.

The genes are TRBV7-2 and TRBJ2-2, with 7 bases aligning to TRBD1. CDR3 size: 15 residues. Losses at the gene ends were 3 bases for V and 7 bases for J; bases not matched to a gene: 8. From germline, CDR1 is SGHTA and CDR2 FQGNSA. CDR3 sequence (DNA): TGTGCCAGCAGCTTGATGAGGGGGCCGGTCGGGGAGCTGTTTTTT. Its translation: CASSLMRGPVGELFF.

This clonotype was seen only a few times. The chain links TRBV29-1 to TRBJ1-5; unclear D gene. The germline CDR1 and CDR2 sequences are SQVTM and ANQGSEA. The CDR3 loop spans 14 amino acids. Trimming removed 4 bases from V and 2 bases from J, with 12 bases in between. CDR3 residues: CSVGWQVRNQPQHF. CDR3 nucleotide sequence: TGCAGCGTTGGGTGGCAGGTCCGCAATCAGCCCCAGCATTTT.

There are a few counts of this clonotype. The chain's CDR3 is CASSQDQGRNSPLHF. The DNA for the CDR3 is TGTGCCAGCAGCCAGGACCAGGGGAGGAATTCACCCCTCCACTTT. V gene TRBV3-1 combines with J gene TRBJ1-6, with D possibly TRBD1 on 6 matching bases. Germline V CDR1 and CDR2: LGHDT, YNNKEL (reference sequence). The germline V and J ends were trimmed by 3 bases and 7 bases, with 13 bases remaining between them. The length of the CDR3 is 15 residues.